The text below deals with one T cell receptor beta chain. Its antigen is not identified. This sample was included in a study of cytomegalovirus exposure and HLA in healthy donors. Study-wide results and caveats: An analysis that was carried out later associated 17,000 or so TCR beta sequences with HLA alleles at 0.05 false discovery rate. In a later analysis, TCR beta V- and J-gene trimming was associated with a missense DCLRE1C variant.

Germline V lookup: CDR1 SQVTM, CDR2 ANQGSEA. This CDR3 spans 12 amino acids. Deletions cut 5 bases from V and 3 bases from J, with 10 bases between. PCR involved 60 Vbeta and 13 Jbeta primers. Some clones are missing from TCRdb's copy, which holds only in-frame ones; the method was immunoSEQ multiplex PCR. This table has about 190,000 clones, roughly 75% appearing once. The donors comprised healthy bone marrow donors. This clonotype was sampled from a man under 40 in good health and CMV-seropositive. The chain is built from TRBV29-1 and TRBJ1-2, with D tentatively TRBD1 (6 bases). Sequencing was performed on PBMCs. The CDR3: CSVSQGYYGYTF. Written as DNA, the CDR3 is TGCAGCGTTTCTCAGGGGTACTATGGCTACACCTTC. Drawing the rest from reference TRBV29-1 and TRBJ1-2, the complete variable domain is SAVISQKPSRDICQRGTSLTIQCQVDSQVTMMFWYRQQPGQSLTLIATANQGSEATYESGFVIDKFPISRPNLTFSTLTVSNMSPEDSSIYLCSVSQGYYGYTFGSGTRLTVV.